This note documents a single TCR beta chain sequence. Its antigen is unknown. These data come from a study of T cell responses to AZD1222 COVID-19 vaccine. Produced via immunoSEQ multiplex PCR; TCRdb's table is partial and in-frame only. The data show 140,000 or so clones, 89% seen once. Findings and limits, study-wide: Only a handful of people who got AZD1222 tested seropositive at baseline. Clonal diversity was possibly underestimated, and white British individuals and females predominated among donors. Increased Spike-specific TCR breadth and depth were observed after two AZD1222 doses. Researchers report vaccine-associated CD4 TCRs spanning spike, with dominance at 160-218 and 743-854.

The CDR3 totals 13 residues. V lost 3 bases and J lost 8, with 12 bases in between. Germline CDR1 reads SGHKS; CDR2 reads YYEKEE (reference sequence). The chain employs TRBV5-5 and TRBJ2-4; unclear D gene. Sequenced material: peripheral blood, taken 28 days after the second AZD1222 dose. This clonotype was obtained from an adult who received the AZD1222 COVID-19 vaccine. CDR3 in amino acids: CASSWNSGDIQYF. As DNA, the CDR3 is TGTGCCAGCAGCTGGAACTCGGGCGACATTCAGTACTTC.